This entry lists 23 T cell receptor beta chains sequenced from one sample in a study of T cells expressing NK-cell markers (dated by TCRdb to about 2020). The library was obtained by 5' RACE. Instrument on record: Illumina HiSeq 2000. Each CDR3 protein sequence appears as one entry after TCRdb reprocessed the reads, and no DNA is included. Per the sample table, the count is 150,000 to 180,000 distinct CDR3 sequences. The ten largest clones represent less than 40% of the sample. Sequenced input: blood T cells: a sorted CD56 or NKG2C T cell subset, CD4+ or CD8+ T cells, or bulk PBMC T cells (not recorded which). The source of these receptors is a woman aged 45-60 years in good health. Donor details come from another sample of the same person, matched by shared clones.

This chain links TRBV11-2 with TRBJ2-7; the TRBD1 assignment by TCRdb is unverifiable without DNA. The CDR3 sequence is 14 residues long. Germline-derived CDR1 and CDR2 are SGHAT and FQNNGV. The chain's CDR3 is CASSPRDRGDEQYF.

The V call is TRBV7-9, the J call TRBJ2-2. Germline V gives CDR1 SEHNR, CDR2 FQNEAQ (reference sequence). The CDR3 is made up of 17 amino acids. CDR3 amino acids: CASSLPESRPNTGELFF.

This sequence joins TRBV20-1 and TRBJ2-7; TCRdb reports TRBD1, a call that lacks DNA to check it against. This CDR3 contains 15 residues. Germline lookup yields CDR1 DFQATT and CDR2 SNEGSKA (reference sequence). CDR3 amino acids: CSATHKGVRGYEQYF.

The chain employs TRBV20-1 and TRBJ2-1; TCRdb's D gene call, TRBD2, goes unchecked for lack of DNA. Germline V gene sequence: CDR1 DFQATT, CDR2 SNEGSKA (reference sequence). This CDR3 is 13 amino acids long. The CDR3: CSASWAGRDEQFF.

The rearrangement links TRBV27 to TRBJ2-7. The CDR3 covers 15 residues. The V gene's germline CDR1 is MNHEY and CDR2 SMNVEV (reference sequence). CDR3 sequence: CASSLSGGDYYEQYF.

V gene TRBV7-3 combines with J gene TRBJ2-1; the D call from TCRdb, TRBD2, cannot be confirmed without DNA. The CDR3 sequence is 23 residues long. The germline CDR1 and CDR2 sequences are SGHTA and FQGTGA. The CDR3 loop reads CASSLKVLARARTSGSPGDEQFF.

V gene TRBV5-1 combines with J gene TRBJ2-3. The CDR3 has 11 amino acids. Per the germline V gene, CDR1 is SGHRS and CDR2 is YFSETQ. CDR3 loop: CASQSADTQYF.

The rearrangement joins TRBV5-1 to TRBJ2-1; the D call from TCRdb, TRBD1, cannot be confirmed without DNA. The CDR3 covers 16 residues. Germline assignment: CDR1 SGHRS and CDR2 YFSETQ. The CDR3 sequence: CASSLVFTGGYNEQFF.

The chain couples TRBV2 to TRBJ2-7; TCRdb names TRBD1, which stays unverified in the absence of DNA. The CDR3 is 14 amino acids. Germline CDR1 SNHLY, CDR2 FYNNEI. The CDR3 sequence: CASSEHGRGYEQYF.

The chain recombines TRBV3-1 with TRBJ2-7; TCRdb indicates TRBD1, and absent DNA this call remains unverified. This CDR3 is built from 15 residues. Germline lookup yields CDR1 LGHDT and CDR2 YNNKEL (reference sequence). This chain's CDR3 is CASSAGTGAPYEQYF.

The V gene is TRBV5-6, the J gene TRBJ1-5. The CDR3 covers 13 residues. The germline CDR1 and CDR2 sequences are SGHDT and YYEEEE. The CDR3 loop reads CASSDSPAGPQHF.

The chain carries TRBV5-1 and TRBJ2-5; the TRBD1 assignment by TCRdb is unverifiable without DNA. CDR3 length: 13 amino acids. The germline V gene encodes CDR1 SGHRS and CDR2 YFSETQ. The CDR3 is CASRFDGGETQYF.

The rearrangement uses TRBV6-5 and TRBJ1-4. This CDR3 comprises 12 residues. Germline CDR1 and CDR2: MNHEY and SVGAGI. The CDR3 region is CASGSGLEKLFF.

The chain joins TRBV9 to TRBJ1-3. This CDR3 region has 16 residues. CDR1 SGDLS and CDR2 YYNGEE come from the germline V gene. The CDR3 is CASSPWGGRPGNTIYF.

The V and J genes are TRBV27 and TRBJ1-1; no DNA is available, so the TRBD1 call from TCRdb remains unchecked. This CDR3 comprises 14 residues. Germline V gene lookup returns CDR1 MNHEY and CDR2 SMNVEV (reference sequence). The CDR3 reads CASSSGWGQEHAFF.

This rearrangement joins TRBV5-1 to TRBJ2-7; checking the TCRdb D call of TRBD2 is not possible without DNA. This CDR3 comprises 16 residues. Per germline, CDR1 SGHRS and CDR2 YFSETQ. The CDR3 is CASSRTTSGSSYEQYF.

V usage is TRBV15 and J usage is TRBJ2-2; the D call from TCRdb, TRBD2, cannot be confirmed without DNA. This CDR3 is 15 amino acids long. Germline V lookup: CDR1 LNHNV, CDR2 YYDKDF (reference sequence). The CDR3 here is CATRSAGGPPGELFF.

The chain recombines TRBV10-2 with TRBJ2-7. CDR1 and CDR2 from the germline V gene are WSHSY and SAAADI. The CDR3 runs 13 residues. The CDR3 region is CASCDSQSYEQYF.

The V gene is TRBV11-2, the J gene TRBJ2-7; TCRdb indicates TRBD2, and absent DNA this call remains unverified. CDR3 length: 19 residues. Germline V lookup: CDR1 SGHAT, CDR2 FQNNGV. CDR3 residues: CASSLGFGLAGGPRYEQYF.

The CDR3 protein is CASSQEHRVMYEQYF. The chain uses TRBV4-1 and TRBJ2-7; the D call from TCRdb, TRBD1, cannot be confirmed without DNA. The CDR3 runs to 15 residues. Germline assignment: CDR1 MGHRA and CDR2 YSYEKL.

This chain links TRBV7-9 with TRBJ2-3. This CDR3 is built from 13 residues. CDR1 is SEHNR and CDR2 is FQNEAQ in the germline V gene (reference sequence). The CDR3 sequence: CASSAGYTDTQYF.

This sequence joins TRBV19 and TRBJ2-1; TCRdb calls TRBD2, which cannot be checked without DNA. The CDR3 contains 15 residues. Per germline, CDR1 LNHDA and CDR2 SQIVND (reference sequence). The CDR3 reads CASRESSGSFDEQFF.

CDR3 residues: CASSPGASRANGYTF. The chain recombines TRBV4-1 with TRBJ1-2; TCRdb calls TRBD1, which cannot be checked without DNA. The germline gives CDR1 MGHRA, CDR2 YSYEKL. This CDR3 is 15 amino acids long.